This T cell receptor (beta chain) emerged from a study of T cell responses to AZD1222 COVID-19 vaccine. Findings of the study overall: Spike regions recognized by vaccine-associated CD4 TCRs spanned the protein, led by 160-218 and 743-854. It was only a handful of AZD1222 recipients who were seropositive at baseline. Epitopes outside B.1.351 and B.1.1.7 mutated regions reportedly drew nearly half of spike TCRs. Mostly white British, mostly female donors; authors suggested clonal diversity may be underestimated.

Profiled with immunoSEQ multiplex PCR; TCRdb holds only in-frame clones, not every one. The table lists about 180,000 clones, around nine tenths of them singletons, with approximately 0.5% in the top ten. About this clone: Its specificity is unknown.

The CDR3 runs 16 residues. The rearrangement links TRBV21-1 to TRBJ2-7; TRBD2 reflects the table's D call only, with no check against the DNA. TRBV21-1 is marked as a pseudogene. This TCR came from an adult in good health. Here the sequenced sample was peripheral blood, taken on day 0 of AZD1222 vaccination. In nucleotides, the CDR3 is TGTGCCAGCAGCAAAGCCCCAGCGGGTCATTCCTACGAGCAGTACTTC. Translated, it gives CASSKAPAGHSYEQYF.